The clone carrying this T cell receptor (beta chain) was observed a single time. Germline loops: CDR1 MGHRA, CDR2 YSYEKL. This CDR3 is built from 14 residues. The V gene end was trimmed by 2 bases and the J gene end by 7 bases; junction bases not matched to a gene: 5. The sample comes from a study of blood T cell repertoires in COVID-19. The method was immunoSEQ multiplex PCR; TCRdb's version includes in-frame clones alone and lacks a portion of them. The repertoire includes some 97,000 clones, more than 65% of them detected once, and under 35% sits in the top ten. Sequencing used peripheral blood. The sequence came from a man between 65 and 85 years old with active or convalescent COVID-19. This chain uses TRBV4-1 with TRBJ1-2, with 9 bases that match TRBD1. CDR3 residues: CASSQYRGPGGYTF. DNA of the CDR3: TGCGCCAGCAGCCAATACAGGGGGCCAGGTGGCTACACCTTC.